The present T cell receptor (beta chain) was sequenced within a study of cytomegalovirus exposure and HLA in healthy donors. Primers: 60 Vbeta forward and 13 Jbeta reverse. The repertoire was sequenced with immunoSEQ multiplex PCR; TCRdb's copy has only in-frame clones and lacks some. The sample carries approximately 200,000 clones, over 70% recorded once. Per germline, CDR1 LNHDA and CDR2 SQIVND (reference sequence). The length of the CDR3 is 16 residues. Trimming pared 4 bases from V and 3 bases from J, leaving 15 bases between. V and J are TRBV19 and TRBJ1-4; TRBD1 might be the D (5 bases). Sequencing was performed on PBMCs. The sequence was collected from a woman in her late teens or twenties in good health and CMV-seropositive. CDR3 bases: TGTGCCAGTAGTAGAACCTCTGTGACAGCTAATGAAAAACTGTTTTTT. Its translation: CASSRTSVTANEKLFF.